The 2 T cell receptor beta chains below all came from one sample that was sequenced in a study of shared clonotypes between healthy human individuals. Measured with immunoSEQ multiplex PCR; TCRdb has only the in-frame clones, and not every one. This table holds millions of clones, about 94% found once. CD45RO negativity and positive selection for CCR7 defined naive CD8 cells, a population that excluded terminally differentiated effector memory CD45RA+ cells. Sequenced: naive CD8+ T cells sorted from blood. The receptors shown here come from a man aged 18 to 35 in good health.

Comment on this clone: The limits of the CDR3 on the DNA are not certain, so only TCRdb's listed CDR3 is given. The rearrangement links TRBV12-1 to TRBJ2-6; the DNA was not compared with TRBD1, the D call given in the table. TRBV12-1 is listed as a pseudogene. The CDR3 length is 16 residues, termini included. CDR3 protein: CASSFGQGSGANVLTF.

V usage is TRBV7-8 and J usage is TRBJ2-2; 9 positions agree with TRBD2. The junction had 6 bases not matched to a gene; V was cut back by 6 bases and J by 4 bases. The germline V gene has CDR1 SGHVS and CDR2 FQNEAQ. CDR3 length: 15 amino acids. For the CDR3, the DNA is TGTGCCAGCAGGCTGACTAGCGGTGGCACCGGGGAGCTGTTTTTT. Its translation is CASRLTSGGTGELFF. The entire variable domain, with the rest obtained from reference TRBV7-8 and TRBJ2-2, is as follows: GAGVSQSPRYKVAKRGQDVALRCDPISGHVSLFWYQQALGQGPEFLTYFQNEAQLDKSGLPSDRFFAERPEGSVSTLKIQRTQQEDSAVYLCASRLTSGGTGELFFGEGSRLTVL.